The clone carrying this T cell receptor (beta chain) has just one count. The antigen is unknown. Profiled with immunoSEQ multiplex PCR; TCRdb holds only in-frame clones, not every one. In the table there are over a million clones, approximately 98% of which are singletons. The CDR3 spans 14 residues. The study drew its donors from healthy HIV-negative adults without recent acute infections or vaccinations. The data stem from a study of shared clonotypes between healthy human individuals. Overall study: Each donor contributed plates that comprised three CD4 naive, three CD4 memory, two CD8 naive and one CD8 memory.

General study findings and limits: When naive CD4 clonotypes were compared across four donors, around 5% were shared. The represented genetic and exposure-history diversity was limited by the small number of donors.

The chain has TRBV21-1 and TRBJ2-3; TRBD2, as called in the table, went unchecked against the DNA. TRBV21-1 is deemed a pseudogene. The source material was naive CD4+ T cells sorted from blood. Subset given: CD45RA+ positively selected. This clonotype was obtained from a man aged 25 to 40 in good health. CDR3 residues: CASSKVTGTDTQYF. CDR3 nucleotides: TGTGCCAGCAGCAAAGTAACGGGGACAGATACGCAGTATTTT.